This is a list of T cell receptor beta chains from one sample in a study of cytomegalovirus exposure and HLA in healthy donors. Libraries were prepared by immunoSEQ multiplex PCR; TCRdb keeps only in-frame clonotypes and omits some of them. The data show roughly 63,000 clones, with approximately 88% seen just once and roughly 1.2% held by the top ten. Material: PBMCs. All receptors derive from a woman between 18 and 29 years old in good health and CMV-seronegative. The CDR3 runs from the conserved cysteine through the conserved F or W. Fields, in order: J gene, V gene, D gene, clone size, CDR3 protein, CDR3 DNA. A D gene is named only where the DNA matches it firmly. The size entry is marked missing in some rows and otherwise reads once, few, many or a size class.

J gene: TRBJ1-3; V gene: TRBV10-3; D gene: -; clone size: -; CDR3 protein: CATAGRSGNTIYF; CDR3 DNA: TGTGCCACCGCAGGTCGCTCTGGAAACACCATATATTTT
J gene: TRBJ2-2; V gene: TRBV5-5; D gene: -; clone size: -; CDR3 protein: CASSFIDTGELFF; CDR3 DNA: TGTGCCAGCAGCTTCATAGACACCGGGGAGCTGTTTTTT
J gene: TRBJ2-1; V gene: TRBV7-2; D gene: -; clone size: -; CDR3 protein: CASSLAPGYPQNEQFF; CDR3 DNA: TGTGCCAGCAGCTTAGCGCCGGGATATCCTCAAAATGAGCAGTTCTTC
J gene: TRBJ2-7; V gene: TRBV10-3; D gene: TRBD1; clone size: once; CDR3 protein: CAISLADRGSHEQYF; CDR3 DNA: TGTGCCATCAGTCTTGCGGACAGGGGATCCCACGAGCAGTACTTC
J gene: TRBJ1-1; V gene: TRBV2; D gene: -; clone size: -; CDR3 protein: CASTVAGGGTEAFF; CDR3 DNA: TGTGCCAGCACCGTCGCGGGGGGCGGCACTGAAGCTTTCTTT
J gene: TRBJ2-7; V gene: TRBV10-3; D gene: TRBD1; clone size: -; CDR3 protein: CAIRPGQGSGEQYF; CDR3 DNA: TGTGCCATCAGACCGGGACAGGGATCGGGCGAGCAGTACTTC
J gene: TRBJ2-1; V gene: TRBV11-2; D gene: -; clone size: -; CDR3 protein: CASNSLGDNEQFF; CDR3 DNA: TGTGCCAGCAACTCGCTCGGGGACAATGAGCAGTTCTTC
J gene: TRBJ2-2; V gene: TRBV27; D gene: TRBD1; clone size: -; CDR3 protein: CASSETGGSATGELFF; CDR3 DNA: TGTGCCAGCAGCGAAACAGGGGGGAGTGCCACCGGGGAGCTGTTTTTT
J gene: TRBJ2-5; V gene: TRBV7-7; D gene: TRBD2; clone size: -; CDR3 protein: CASSLGGTSGGETQYF; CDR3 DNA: TGTGCCAGCAGCTTAGGGGGGACTAGCGGGGGAGAGACCCAGTACTTC
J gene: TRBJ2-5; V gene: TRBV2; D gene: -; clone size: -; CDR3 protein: CASDIQGQETQYF; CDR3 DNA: TGTGCCAGCGACATCCAGGGGCAAGAGACCCAGTACTTC
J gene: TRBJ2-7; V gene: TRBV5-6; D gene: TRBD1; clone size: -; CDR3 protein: CASSRSGTASEQYF; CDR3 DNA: TGTGCCAGCAGCCGTTCCGGGACAGCCTCCGAGCAGTACTTC
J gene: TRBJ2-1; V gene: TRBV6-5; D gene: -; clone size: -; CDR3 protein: CASSYSGSLYNEQFF; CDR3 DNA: TGTGCCAGCAGTTACTCAGGTAGCCTCTACAATGAGCAGTTCTTC
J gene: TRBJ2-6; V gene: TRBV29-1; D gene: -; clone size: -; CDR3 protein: CSVDTGTGANVLTF; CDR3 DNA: TGCAGCGTTGATACAGGGACTGGGGCCAACGTCCTGACTTTC
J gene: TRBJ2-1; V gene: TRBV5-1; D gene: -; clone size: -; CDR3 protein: CASSGLTTHNEQFF; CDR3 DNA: TGCGCCAGCAGCGGTCTTACTACGCACAATGAGCAGTTCTTC
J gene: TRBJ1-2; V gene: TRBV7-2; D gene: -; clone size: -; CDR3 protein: CASSSVGFAGSYTF; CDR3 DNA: TGTGCCAGCAGCTCCGTTGGTTTCGCGGGGTCGTACACCTTC
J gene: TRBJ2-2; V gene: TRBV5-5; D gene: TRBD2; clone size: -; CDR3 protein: CASSLGTSGANTGELFF; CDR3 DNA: TGTGCCAGCAGCTTGGGGACTAGCGGGGCGAACACCGGGGAGCTGTTTTTT
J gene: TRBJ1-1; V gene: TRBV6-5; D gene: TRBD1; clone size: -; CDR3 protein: CASSYTFDRVGTEAFF; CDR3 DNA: TGTGCCAGCAGTTACACCTTCGACAGGGTTGGGACTGAAGCTTTCTTT
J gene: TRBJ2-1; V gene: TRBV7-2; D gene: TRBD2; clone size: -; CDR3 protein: CASSFGGTSGNNEQFF; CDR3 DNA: TGTGCCAGCAGCTTCGGTGGGACTAGCGGGAACAATGAGCAGTTCTTC
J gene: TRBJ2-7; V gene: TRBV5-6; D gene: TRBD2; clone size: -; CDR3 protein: CASSLLGLGYEQYF; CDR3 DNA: TGTGCCAGCAGCTTGCTTGGACTAGGGTACGAGCAGTACTTC
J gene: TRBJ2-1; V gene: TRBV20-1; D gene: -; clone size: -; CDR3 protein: CSASRVDEQFF; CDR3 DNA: TGCAGTGCTAGTCGAGTGGATGAGCAGTTCTTC
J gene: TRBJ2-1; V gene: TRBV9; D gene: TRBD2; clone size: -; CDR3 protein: CASSEVLAGNNEQFF; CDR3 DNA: TGTGCCAGCAGCGAGGTACTAGCGGGGAACAATGAGCAGTTCTTC
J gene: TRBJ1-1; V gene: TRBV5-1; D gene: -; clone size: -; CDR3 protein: CASSSGAGPMNTEAFF; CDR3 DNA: TGCGCCAGCAGCTCGGGTGCGGGCCCCATGAACACTGAAGCTTTCTTT
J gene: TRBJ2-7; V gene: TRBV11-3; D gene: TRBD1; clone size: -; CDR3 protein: CASSFGQGDTYEQYF; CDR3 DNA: TGTGCCAGCAGTTTTGGACAGGGAGATACCTACGAGCAGTACTTC
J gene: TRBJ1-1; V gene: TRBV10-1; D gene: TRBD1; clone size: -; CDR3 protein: CASSGRTGREGTEAFF; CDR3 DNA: TGCGCCAGCAGTGGACGGACAGGGCGTGAGGGCACTGAAGCTTTCTTT
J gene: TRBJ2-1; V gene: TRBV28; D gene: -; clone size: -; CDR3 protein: CASSLTRSSYNEQFF; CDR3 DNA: TGTGCCAGCAGTTTAACTCGGAGCTCCTACAATGAGCAGTTCTTC